The present entry profiles one TCR beta chain with its context. What it binds is unknown. Heparinised blood was drawn once per donor, averaging about 116 mL. Based on CD45RO/CCR7/CD25/CD127/CD95/CD27, CD4+ regulatory, stem cell-like memory, naive and central memory cells were sorted. This entry comes from a study of beta chain features in type 1 diabetes. Findings of the study overall: The naive, central memory and Treg TCRB repertoires of patients appeared to be more similar to one another than those of healthy donors. A definitive answer on HLA type influencing TCRB rearrangement was not reached here.

Expressed TCRB transcripts were sequenced because the isolated RNA had all been reverse transcribed beforehand. Repertoires were generated with immunoSEQ multiplex PCR, while TCRdb's copy carries only in-frame clones and drops some. The table shows about 360,000 clones, with roughly an eighth occurring only once. Sequencing input: naive CD4+ T cells from blood. The source is a man aged 18-30 years in good health.

The CDR3 DNA reads as TGTGCCAGCACGTCGGGAGGGCCCTACGAGCAGTACTTC. It yields the protein CASTSGGPYEQYF. The chain recombines TRBV28 with TRBJ2-7; TRBD2 matches 8 bases. With 7 bases clipped from V and 2 bases from J, the junction kept 4 bases outside the gene matches. There are 13 residues in the CDR3. Germline V gene sequence: CDR1 MDHEN, CDR2 SYDVKM.